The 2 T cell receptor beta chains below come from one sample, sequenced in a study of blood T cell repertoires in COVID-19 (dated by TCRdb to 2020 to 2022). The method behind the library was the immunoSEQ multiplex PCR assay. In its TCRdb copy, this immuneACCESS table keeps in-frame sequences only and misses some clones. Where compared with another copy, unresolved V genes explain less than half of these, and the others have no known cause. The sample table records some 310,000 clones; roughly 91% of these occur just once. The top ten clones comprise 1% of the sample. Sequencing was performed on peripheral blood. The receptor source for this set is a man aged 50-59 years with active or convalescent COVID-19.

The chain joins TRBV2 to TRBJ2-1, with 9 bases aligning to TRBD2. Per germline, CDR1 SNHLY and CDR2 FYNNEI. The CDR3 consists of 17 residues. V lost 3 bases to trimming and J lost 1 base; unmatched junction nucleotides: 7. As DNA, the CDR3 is TGTGCCAGCAGTGACGAGCCGGGACTAGCTTCCTACAATGAGCAGTTCTTC. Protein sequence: CASSDEPGLASYNEQFF.

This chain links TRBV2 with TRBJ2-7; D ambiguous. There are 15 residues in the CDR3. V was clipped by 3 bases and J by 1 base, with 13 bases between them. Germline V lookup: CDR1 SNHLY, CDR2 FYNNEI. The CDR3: CASSESLPGSYEQYF. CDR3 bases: TGTGCCAGCAGTGAGTCCCTTCCCGGGTCCTACGAGCAGTACTTC.